The 21 T cell receptor beta chains listed next were all sequenced from one sample in a study of spatial heterogeneity in lung cancer. One entry per CDR3 protein, called by TCRdb with MiXCR from the 5' RACE reads. The sample holds around 45,000 distinct CDR3 sequences, 20% to 25% seen once. The sample's time point: blood at routine non-recurrence follow-up after resection. The material sequenced was PBMCs, taken at follow-up. These receptor sequences come from a female donor with early-stage non-small cell lung cancer.

This clonotype was seen repeatedly, ten times or more. Because the CDR3's place on the DNA is in doubt, the DNA is left out and the CDR3 is given as listed by TCRdb. The chain joins TRBV12-5 to TRBJ1-5; TRBD1, the table's D call, lacks a check against the DNA. The germline V gene encodes CDR1 LGHNT and CDR2 FRNRAP. The CDR3 comprises 16 residues, both ends counted. The CDR3 is CASGLVMGTGDQPQHF.

The chain recombines TRBV30 with TRBJ2-5; no reliable D call. Germline CDR1 and CDR2: GTSNPN and SVGIG (reference sequence). The CDR3 totals 14 residues. V lost 0 bases, J lost 5 bases, and 13 bases lay in between. In DNA form, the CDR3 reads TGTGCCTGGAGTGTTAGTAGATTGGGGGAGACCCAGTACTTC. Protein sequence: CAWSVSRLGETQYF.

The rearrangement links TRBV5-4 to TRBJ1-3; D perhaps matches TRBD1 (6 bases). The V end was cut by 7 bases, the J end by 3 bases, with 20 bases between. The germline V gene encodes CDR1 SGHNT and CDR2 YYREEE (reference sequence). The CDR3 is made up of 16 amino acids. The CDR3 DNA is TGTGCCAGCCTCGAATCAGGGGTAGAATTTGGAAACACCATATATTTT. This sequence encodes CASLESGVEFGNTIYF.

J is TRBJ2-2 and V is TRBV4-2; 10 nucleotides line up with TRBD1. The CDR3 has 17 residues. Losses at the gene ends were 4 bases for V and 5 bases for J; bases not matched to a gene: 10. Germline V gene lookup returns CDR1 LGHNA and CDR2 YNFKEQ. Written as DNA, the CDR3 is TGTGCCAGCAGCCGGAAACCTGGACAGGGGGTTACCGGGGAGCTGTTTTTT. Its protein product is CASSRKPGQGVTGELFF.

This chain links TRBV30 with TRBJ1-5; TRBD1 matches 10 bases. The germline CDR1 and CDR2 sequences are GTSNPN and SVGIG (reference sequence). With V trimmed by 2 bases and J by 5 bases, 3 bases remained unmatched. The CDR3 is made up of 14 amino acids. The CDR3 nucleotides are TGTGCCTGGAGTCCAGGGACAGGGGATCAGCCCCAGCATTTT. It is translated as CAWSPGTGDQPQHF.

The chain joins TRBV4-1 to TRBJ2-3, with TRBD2 identical over 7 bases. The germline gives CDR1 MGHRA, CDR2 YSYEKL. With V trimmed by 4 bases and J by 1 base, 8 bases remained unmatched. This CDR3 is 16 amino acids long. The CDR3 spells CASSPLASGGTDTQYF. CDR3 nucleotides: TGCGCCAGCAGCCCTTTGGCTAGCGGAGGCACAGATACGCAGTATTTT.

Many counts were recorded for this clonotype. This chain connects TRBV30 to TRBJ2-5; 8 nucleotides match TRBD1. Germline assignment: CDR1 GTSNPN and CDR2 SVGIG (reference sequence). The CDR3 is 13 amino acids. V lost 5 bases to trimming and J lost 1 base; unmatched junction nucleotides: 3. The CDR3 sequence: CAWARGPQETQYF. The CDR3 coding sequence is TGTGCCTGGGCCAGGGGGCCCCAAGAGACCCAGTACTTC.

This clonotype was counted only a few times. This may arise from a read error, as a much more abundant clone is one base away. V and J are TRBV5-1 and TRBJ2-5; D call uncertain. The CDR3 contains 11 residues. CDR1 and CDR2 (germline): SGHRS, YFSETQ. Deletions cut 3 bases from V and 3 bases from J, with 3 bases between. As DNA, the CDR3 is TGCGCCAGCAGCTGGGAAGAGACCCAGTACTTC. It specifies CASSWEETQYF.

J is TRBJ2-2 and V is TRBV20-1; 8 bases agree with TRBD1. V lost 3 bases and J lost 7; bases outside the gene matches: 7. Germline CDR1 DFQATT, CDR2 SNEGSKA (reference sequence). The CDR3 length is 14 residues. The CDR3 sequence is CSASQGAVNGELFF. Written as DNA, the CDR3 is TGCAGTGCTAGCCAGGGGGCGGTAAACGGGGAGCTGTTTTTT.

This clonotype has just a few counts. V usage is TRBV19 and J usage is TRBJ1-1; the D is unclear. This CDR3 has 12 amino acids. Germline loops: CDR1 LNHDA, CDR2 SQIVND (reference sequence). Trimming left V 3 bases short and J 7 bases short, with 9 bases between. The CDR3 DNA reads as TGTGCCAGTAGTATTGTTGCCGGTGAAGCTTTCTTT. Protein product: CASSIVAGEAFF.

The V and J genes are TRBV4-1 and TRBJ1-6, with D possibly matching TRBD1 (5 bases). The CDR3 loop spans 14 amino acids. The V and J ends lost 0 bases and 11 bases respectively, with 11 bases between them. Germline V gene sequence: CDR1 MGHRA, CDR2 YSYEKL. For the CDR3, the DNA is TGCGCCAGCAGCCAAGATTCCGCAGGGACACCCCTCCACTTT. Translation gives CASSQDSAGTPLHF.

This clonotype has at least ten counts. The chain employs TRBV2 and TRBJ2-5; TRBD1 matches 9 bases. After removal of 6 bases from V and 1 base from J, the junction contained 3 bases not matched to a gene. This CDR3 has 14 residues. Germline-derived CDR1 and CDR2 are SNHLY and FYNNEI. The CDR3 region is CASRKDRGQETQYF. The CDR3 DNA sequence: TGTGCCAGCAGAAAGGACAGGGGCCAAGAGACCCAGTACTTC.

V usage is TRBV12-3 or TRBV12-4 and J usage is TRBJ1-6, with no clear D. The CDR3 runs 13 residues. V was clipped by 4 bases and J by 14 bases, with 15 bases between them. The CDR3: CASSSSIPLTLHF. For the CDR3, the DNA is TGTGCCAGCAGTTCCTCTATCCCGTTAACCCTCCACTTT.

This chain links TRBV7-8 with TRBJ1-3; D perhaps matches TRBD1 (5 bases). Trimming removed 1 base at V and 4 bases at J, with 5 bases between. The germline V gene has CDR1 SGHVS and CDR2 FQNEAQ. The CDR3 length is 13 residues. CDR3: CASSLDRGNTIYF. In DNA, the CDR3 is TGTGCCAGCAGCTTAGACAGGGGAAACACCATATATTTT.

This clonotype was picked up a small number of times. The chain recombines TRBV2 with TRBJ2-1; no clear D gene. The V gene's germline CDR1 is SNHLY and CDR2 FYNNEI. CDR3 length: 10 amino acids. V was cut by 8 bases and J by 10 bases, with 9 bases left in between. CDR3 in amino acids: CASGRLEQFF. CDR3 DNA: TGTGCCAGCGGTAGACTGGAGCAGTTCTTC.

This clonotype was seen many times. The gene calls are TRBV2 and TRBJ2-5, with D unresolved. Per the germline V gene, CDR1 is SNHLY and CDR2 is FYNNEI. The CDR3 loop spans 10 amino acids. V shed 1 base and J shed 6 bases, with 0 bases lying between them. CDR3 bases: TGTGCCAGCAGTGAAGAGACCCAGTACTTC. Residues: CASSEETQYF.

The chain carries TRBV7-2 and TRBJ2-7; D is tentatively TRBD1 or TRBD2 (5 bases each). The germline gives CDR1 SGHTA, CDR2 FQGNSA. CDR3 length: 15 residues. V was cut by 3 bases and J by 2 bases, with 14 bases left in between. In DNA, the CDR3 is TGTGCCAGCAGCTTGAACGCCGGGGCAACCTACGAGCAGTACGTC. It is translated as CASSLNAGATYEQYV.

V usage is TRBV5-6 and J usage is TRBJ2-6, with D unresolved. This CDR3 has 16 amino acids. The germline CDR1 and CDR2 sequences are SGHDT and YYEEEE. The germline V and J ends were trimmed by 6 bases and 12 bases, with 25 bases remaining between them. The CDR3 DNA follows: TGTGCCAGCACGTTCCTCCCCCCACCCCATCCGGGCGTCCTGACTTTC. Translating gives CASTFLPPPHPGVLTF. The variable domain in full, completed from reference TRBV5-6 and TRBJ2-6, reads DAGVTQSPTHLIKTRGQQVTLRCSPKSGHDTVSWYQQALGQGPQFIFQYYEEEERQRGNFPDRFSGHQFPNYSSELNVNALLLGDSALYLCASTFLPPPHPGVLTFGAGSRLTVL.

A single count supports this clonotype. This chain links TRBV4-2 with TRBJ2-6; D gene ambiguous. The CDR3 spans 17 residues. V lost 7 bases and J 1 base, leaving 17 bases between the germline ends. Germline V gene data show CDR1 as LGHNA and CDR2 as YNFKEQ. CDR3 sequence reads: CASTGEGQISGANVLTF. In DNA, the CDR3 is TGTGCCAGCACCGGCGAAGGGCAGATTTCTGGGGCCAACGTCCTGACTTTC.

At least ten counts were recorded for this clonotype. The chain links TRBV11-2 to TRBJ1-5; D is perhaps TRBD1 (5 bases). This CDR3 spans 13 amino acids. CDR1 SGHAT and CDR2 FQNNGV come from the germline V gene. The V gene lost 3 bases and the J gene lost 5 bases, with 8 bases spanning the gap. CDR3 nucleotides: TGTGCCAGCAGCTTTGCCAGGGATCAGCCCCAGCATTTT. Its protein product is CASSFARDQPQHF. Complete variable domain (other parts from reference TRBV11-2 and TRBJ1-5): EAGVAQSPRYKIIEKRQSVAFWCNPISGHATLYWYQQILGQGPKLLIQFQNNGVVDDSQLPKDRFSAERLKGVDSTLKIQPAKLEDSAVYLCASSFARDQPQHFGDGTRLSIL.

This clonotype was seen repeatedly, ten times or more. V and J are TRBV30 and TRBJ2-1; 9 nucleotides match TRBD1. CDR1 is GTSNPN, CDR2 SVGIG, per germline (reference sequence). The CDR3 spans 16 residues. V shed 2 bases and J 9 bases; nucleotides not matched to a gene: 14. CDR3 loop: CAWSRWSGQGPIEQFF. CDR3 in DNA: TGTGCCTGGAGTAGATGGTCGGGACAGGGCCCCATTGAGCAGTTCTTC.